The 21 T cell receptor beta chains reported below all come from one sample, sequenced in a study of cytomegalovirus exposure and HLA in healthy donors. The primer mix had 60 Vbeta and 13 Jbeta primers. Data came from immunoSEQ multiplex PCR; TCRdb stores just in-frame clones and leaves some out. The table lists about 140,000 clones, around 85% of them singletons, with around 4.1% in the top ten. Sequencing used PBMCs. The receptor set was obtained from a man aged 40-49 years in good health and CMV-seropositive.

The chain uses TRBV27 and TRBJ2-7; 14 nucleotides align to TRBD2. This CDR3 region has 15 residues. Germline CDR1 and CDR2: MNHEY and SMNVEV (reference sequence). J gave up 7 bases and V 5 bases, and 7 bases lay outside the gene matches. CDR3 coding DNA: TGTGCCAGCAGTCCAAGACTAGCGGGGGGGCGTGAGCAGTACTTC. Its translation is CASSPRLAGGREQYF.

Concerning this clone: In the same sample, other DNA sequences code for this CDR3. The chain carries TRBV7-9 and TRBJ2-3; the D is unclear. V lost 3 bases and J 4 bases, leaving 5 bases between the germline ends. The CDR3 has 12 amino acids. Germline lookup yields CDR1 SEHNR and CDR2 FQNEAQ (reference sequence). The DNA for the CDR3 is TGTGCCAGCAGCTTTTTAGCAGATACGCAGTATTTT. It translates to CASSFLADTQYF.

In DNA, the CDR3 is TGTGCCTGGAGTGTGGCAGACTCTGGAAACACCATATATTTT. Translation gives CAWSVADSGNTIYF. The gene calls are TRBV30 and TRBJ1-3; D gene unclear. Trimming pared 0 bases from V and 0 bases from J, leaving 6 bases between. The V gene's germline CDR1 is GTSNPN and CDR2 SVGIG (reference sequence). The CDR3 is 14 residues long.

The genes are TRBV5-1 and TRBJ2-3; the D gene is possibly TRBD2 (6 bases). Germline CDR1 is SGHRS and CDR2 is YFSETQ. The CDR3 is 15 residues long. Trimming removed 0 bases at V and 1 base at J, with 9 bases between. The CDR3 loop is CASSLELAGTDTQYF. As DNA, the CDR3 is TGCGCCAGCAGCTTGGAACTAGCAGGCACAGATACGCAGTATTTT.

The gene calls are TRBV5-1 and TRBJ2-5, with 7 bases that match TRBD1. CDR1 is SGHRS, CDR2 YFSETQ, per germline. Trimming removed 4 bases from V and 4 bases from J; junction bases left unmatched: 7. The CDR3 runs to 14 residues. CDR3 nucleotide sequence: TGCGCCAGCAGCCATACAGGGGTGGCAGAGACCCAGTACTTC. It yields the protein CASSHTGVAETQYF. The entire variable domain, with the rest obtained from reference TRBV5-1 and TRBJ2-5, is as follows: KAGVTQTPRYLIKTRGQQVTLSCSPISGHRSVSWYQQTPGQGLQFLFEYFSETQRNKGNFPGRFSGRQFSNSRSEMNVSTLELGDSALYLCASSHTGVAETQYFGPGTRLLVL.

On this clone: A read error may account for a junction end that differs from germline. The chain couples TRBV7-9 to TRBJ1-2; TRBD1 is a possible D gene (6 bases). The CDR3 loop spans 16 amino acids. Germline V gives CDR1 SEHNR, CDR2 FQNEAQ (reference sequence). CDR3 in DNA: TGTTCCAGCAGCTTTCAGGGGTACACCGCGGTTGATGGCTACACCTTC. Translation gives CSSSFQGYTAVDGYTF. The full variable domain, with the rest looked up from reference TRBV7-9 and TRBJ1-2, is DTGVSQNPRHKITKRGQNVTFRCDPISEHNRLYWYRQTLGQGPEFLTYFQNEAQLEKSRLLSDRFSAERPKGSFSTLEIQRTEQGDSAMYLCSSSFQGYTAVDGYTFGSGTRLTVV.

V is TRBV2 and J is TRBJ1-1, with 11 bases that match TRBD1. In germline, CDR1 is SNHLY, CDR2 FYNNEI. Losses at the gene ends were 8 bases for V and 5 bases for J; bases not matched to a gene: 4. The CDR3 length is 13 residues. CDR3 bases: TGTGCCAGCGGAGGACAGGGGGCGACTGAAGCTTTCTTT. This codes for CASGGQGATEAFF.

The chain combines TRBV2 with TRBJ1-1; D is uncertain. CDR3 size: 12 residues. CDR1 and CDR2 from the germline V gene are SNHLY and FYNNEI. Trimming shortened V by 6 bases and J by 1 base, and 6 bases separated the two germline ends. In DNA, the CDR3 is TGTGCCAGCAGCGAGGGGAACACTGAAGCTTTCTTT. Amino acid sequence: CASSEGNTEAFF.

The chain recombines TRBV5-1 with TRBJ1-6; weak D call: TRBD1 (5 bases). Trimming took 4 bases from V and 8 from J, leaving 16 bases between them. Germline V gene sequence: CDR1 SGHRS, CDR2 YFSETQ. The CDR3 consists of 15 residues. The CDR3 DNA sequence: TGCGCCAGCAGCCCCGGTCAGGGTGGGTATTCACCCCTCCACTTT. This gives the protein CASSPGQGGYSPLHF.

The J gene is TRBJ1-1, the V gene TRBV19, with 8 bases lining up with TRBD1. The CDR3 extends over 13 amino acids. Losses at the gene ends were 7 bases for V and 3 bases for J; bases not matched to a gene: 4. Germline assignment: CDR1 LNHDA and CDR2 SQIVND (reference sequence). CDR3 in DNA: TGTGCCAGTAATCCAGGGGGCCACACTGAAGCTTTCTTT. Protein: CASNPGGHTEAFF.

This clone has only a few counts. This sequence joins TRBV11-2 and TRBJ1-2; weak D call: TRBD1 (6 bases). Germline V CDR1 and CDR2: SGHAT, FQNNGV. Trimming took 3 bases from V and 2 from J, leaving 10 bases between them. The CDR3 contains 14 residues. The CDR3 loop reads CASSLRGGNYGYTF. The DNA of the CDR3 is TGTGCCAGCAGCTTGAGGGGGGGGAACTATGGCTACACCTTC. The whole variable domain, remainder taken from reference TRBV11-2 and TRBJ1-2, is EAGVAQSPRYKIIEKRQSVAFWCNPISGHATLYWYQQILGQGPKLLIQFQNNGVVDDSQLPKDRFSAERLKGVDSTLKIQPAKLEDSAVYLCASSLRGGNYGYTFGSGTRLTVV.

This sequence joins TRBV13 and TRBJ2-1, with D unresolved. This CDR3 is built from 12 residues. Germline assignment: CDR1 PRHDT and CDR2 FYEKMQ (reference sequence). V lost 0 bases and J lost 10, with 7 bases in between. This chain's CDR3 is CASSLGSLEQFF. The CDR3 coding sequence is TGTGCCAGCAGCTTAGGTTCCCTAGAGCAGTTCTTC. The complete variable domain, with remaining parts taken from reference TRBV13 and TRBJ2-1, reads AAGVIQSPRHLIKEKRETATLKCYPIPRHDTVYWYQQGPGQDPQFLISFYEKMQSDKGSIPDRFSAQQFSDYHSELNMSSLELGDSALYFCASSLGSLEQFFGPGTRLTVL.

J is TRBJ2-7 and V is TRBV15; 8 bases are a match to TRBD1. Per the germline V gene, CDR1 is LNHNV and CDR2 is YYDKDF (reference sequence). The V and J ends lost 4 bases and 3 bases, in that order; junction bases with no gene match: 8. CDR3 length: 15 residues. As DNA, the CDR3 is TGTGCCACCAGCACCGGGCGGGACAGGAGCTACGAGCAGTACTTC. Protein: CATSTGRDRSYEQYF.

This clone was detected only a few times. The chain recombines TRBV4-3 with TRBJ1-2; D is uncertain. V was cut by 4 bases and J by 8 bases, with 14 bases left in between. The CDR3 has 13 residues. Germline-derived CDR1 and CDR2 are LGHNA and YSLEER. CDR3 region: CASSPSAAGGYTF. The CDR3 nucleotides read TGCGCCAGCAGCCCCTCGGCAGCGGGCGGCTACACCTTC.

The chain carries TRBV4-3 and TRBJ1-1; TRBD1 aligns across 7 bases. This CDR3 spans 13 amino acids. Germline CDR1 and CDR2: LGHNA and YSLEER. J gave up 7 bases and V 4 bases, and 6 bases lay outside the gene matches. The CDR3 loop is CASSRYRGGEAFF. CDR3 bases: TGCGCCAGCAGCCGCTACAGGGGCGGTGAAGCTTTCTTT.

Concerning this clone: The conserved phenylalanine or tryptophan normally closing the CDR3 is absent here, so this likely arose from a read error. Because the CDR3's place on the DNA is in doubt, the DNA is left out and the CDR3 is given as listed by TCRdb. The V gene is TRBV6-4, the J gene TRBJ2-3; the table names TRBD2, a call not compared with the DNA. Germline V gene lookup returns CDR1 MRHNA and CDR2 SNTAGT. The CDR3 is made up of 8 amino acids, end residues included. The CDR3 loop reads CASSLVLL.

The chain employs TRBV12-5 and TRBJ2-1; 7 bases agree with TRBD2. The CDR3 totals 17 residues. Germline V gene sequence: CDR1 LGHNT, CDR2 FRNRAP. J was trimmed by 0 bases and V by 2 bases; bases with no gene match: 7. The CDR3 DNA follows: TGTGCTAGTGGTTTGTCATCAGCGGGGAGCTCCTACAATGAGCAGTTCTTC. Translating it yields CASGLSSAGSSYNEQFF.

V and J are TRBV18 and TRBJ2-7, with 9 nucleotides matching TRBD1. Germline CDR1 KGHSH, CDR2 LQKENI. Trimming at V came to 4 bases and at J to 0 bases, leaving 4 bases not matched to a gene. CDR3 length equals 15 residues. In DNA form, the CDR3 reads TGTGCCAGCTCACAGGGACAGGGAAACTCCTACGAGCAGTACTTC. Protein: CASSQGQGNSYEQYF.

V and J are TRBV19 and TRBJ2-6, with 7 bases fitting TRBD1. The CDR3 loop spans 17 amino acids. The V gene end was trimmed by 1 base and the J gene end by 0 bases; junction bases not matched to a gene: 3. Looked up from germline, CDR1 is LNHDA and CDR2 is SQIVND (reference sequence). The chain's CDR3 is CASSIGGTVSGANVLTF. DNA for the CDR3: TGTGCCAGTAGTATAGGTGGGACAGTCTCTGGGGCCAACGTCCTGACTTTC.

This clone was seen a handful of times. The chain couples TRBV25-1 to TRBJ1-2; 12 nucleotides align to TRBD1. Losses at the gene ends were 5 bases for V and 6 bases for J; bases not matched to a gene: 7. Germline CDR1 is MGHDK and CDR2 is SYGVNS. This CDR3 has 15 residues. In DNA, the CDR3 is TGTGCCAGCAGTAAAGGGACAGGGGGCGCAGATGGCTACACCTTC. Translation gives CASSKGTGGADGYTF.

This chain links TRBV9 with TRBJ2-7; 11 bases fit TRBD2. V was clipped by 4 bases and J by 6 bases; unmatched bases: 6. The CDR3 contains 14 residues. Germline CDR1 and CDR2: SGDLS and YYNGEE. CDR3 nucleotides: TGTGCCAGCAGCACACTAGCGGGAGCCTCCGAGCAGTACTTC. Translating gives CASSTLAGASEQYF.